This TCR beta chain was obtained from a study of T-cell memory formation after mild COVID-19 (dated by TCRdb to the early 2020s). In the study overall: TCR sequence clusters from the two donors were found to be largely donor specific. In a couple of donors, T-cell clones that expanded and contracted after mild COVID-19 were followed by sequencing TCRalpha and TCRbeta repertoires longitudinally. The cohort was made up of two young adult volunteers, one female and one male, who were previously healthy. What the study reported, not specific to this receptor: Contracting CD4+ clones were found mainly in CM and EM memory subsets, while CD8+ clones were enriched in EMRA. SARS-CoV-2 specificity was not confirmed for the second-wave clones peaking on day 37. Some responding clones were detected in pre-infection memory, which suggested that pre-existing cross-reactive memory T cells had joined the SARS-CoV-2 response. From day 15 to 85, contracting clones showed balanced CD4/CD8 phenotypes, whereas a second wave of clones that expanded from day 15 to 37 leaned towards CD4+. Only two mild cases were covered by the study, and larger cohorts that include severe cases with pre-infection samples were considered necessary.

Ficoll-Paque density gradient centrifugation was the method used to isolate PBMCs. Unmatched junction bases come to 13, with V trimmed by 6 bases and J by 9 bases. The CDR3 runs 14 residues from the cysteine to the phenylalanine. The read is trimmed to its CDR3 DNA, 42 bases read in frame from base 1. This clonotype has just a few counts. The clone's antigen remains unknown. Base quality data are lacking; no much larger clone is found one base away. The sequencing machine was an Illumina NovaSeq 6000. Using 5'RACE with constant-segment primers, TCRalpha and TCRbeta cDNA libraries were constructed, with sample barcodes and unique molecular identifiers added in the process. Trizol reagent was used to extract RNA from every sample. Amplification of the libraries took two PCR steps, and the second step added a second sample barcode plus Illumina TruSeq adapters. Sequencing of the libraries was done on an Illumina NovaSeq, producing 2 x 150 bp paired-end reads. As for how the authors treated the data: Reads were demultiplexed and collapsed into UMI-guided consensus sequences with migec v1.2.7. Using mixcr v2.1.11, the UMI consensuses were aligned to TRA and TRB V and J templates and assembled into clonotypes. Expanded or contracted clonotypes were those called significant by both edgeR and NoisET, with noise models trained on biological replicates. For edgeR calls, the cutoffs were a false discovery rate-adjusted p below 0.01 and a log2 fold-change threshold of 1. As an exploratory analysis of dynamics, PCA with hierarchical clustering was applied to max-normalized trajectories of the 1000 most abundant clonotypes. The CD4 or CD8 phenotype of responding clones was assigned using the separately sequenced CD4+ and CD8+ repertoires. The public reads were reanalyzed by TCRdb: fastp trimming at Q25, MiXCR alignment, in-frame beta chains only. CDR3 protein sequences are deduplicated, and each keeps its most common genes and DNA. TCRdb, not the original authors, processed these V and J calls. The table for this sample lists about 470,000 distinct CDR3 sequences; roughly 25% of them were counted only once. The ten largest clones capture around 12% of the sample.

The rearrangement combines TRBV12-3 or TRBV12-4 with TRBJ1-1; the central 7 bases match TRBD1. Sequenced sample: PBMCs or a T cell subset sorted from them (not recorded which). This clonotype was sampled from an adult woman who had mild COVID-19 (a few samples of this study predate the infection). The sample titles of this study are shuffled in the database, so cell type and time point are left out; the donor was told from shared clones. This receptor carries the CDR3 CASSRSEDRPKAFF. At the DNA level, the sequence is TGTGCCAGCAGCCGAAGTGAGGACAGGCCTAAAGCTTTCTTT.